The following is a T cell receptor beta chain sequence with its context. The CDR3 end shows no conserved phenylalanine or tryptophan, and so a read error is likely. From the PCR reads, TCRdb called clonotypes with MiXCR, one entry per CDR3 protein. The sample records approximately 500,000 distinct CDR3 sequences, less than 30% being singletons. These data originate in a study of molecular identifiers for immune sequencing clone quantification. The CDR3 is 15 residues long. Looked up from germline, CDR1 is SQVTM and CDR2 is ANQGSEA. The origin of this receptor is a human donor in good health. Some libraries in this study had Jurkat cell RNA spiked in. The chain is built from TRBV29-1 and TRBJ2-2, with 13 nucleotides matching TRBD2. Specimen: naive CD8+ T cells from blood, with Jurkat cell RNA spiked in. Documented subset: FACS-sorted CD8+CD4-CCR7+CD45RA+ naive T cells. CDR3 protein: CSAGLAGVYTWELFS. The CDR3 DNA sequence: TGCAGCGCCGGACTAGCGGGAGTTTACACCTGGGAGCTGTTTTCT.